This T cell receptor (beta chain) was sequenced during a study of control samples from healthy donors and cancer patients. In the case of this clone: At one end the junction does not follow the germline gene, possibly because of a read error.

The data were produced by immunoSEQ multiplex PCR, yet TCRdb's version contains in-frame clones alone and is incomplete. The data show some 140,000 clones, 80% to 95% seen once. CDR1 is MNHEY, CDR2 SMNVEV, per germline (reference sequence). The CDR3 covers 12 residues. The chain links TRBV27 to TRBJ2-7; 8 positions match TRBD2. Sample: blood. This clonotype was obtained from a man younger than 45 in good health. The CDR3 region is CASSGPGTSRVF. CDR3 bases: TGTGCCAGCAGTGGGCCCGGGACTAGTCGAGTTTTC.